Presented here are 6 T cell receptor beta chains from one specimen sequenced in a study of tumor and adjacent non-tumor tissue in lung cancer. TCRbeta libraries were built with three rounds of nested PCR, modified from ARM-PCR. One entry per CDR3 protein, called by TCRdb with MiXCR from the multiplex PCR reads. The sample shows over 100,000 distinct CDR3 sequences, around 75% of them seen only once. RNA was extracted from bulk tissue without any cell sorting. The sequenced material came from lung tumor tissue. The receptors shown here come from a woman aged 55 to 70 with non-small cell lung cancer.

As concerns this clonotype: Since the CDR3 does not end with the conserved phenylalanine or tryptophan, this likely comes from a read error. The rearrangement links TRBV5-8 to TRBJ2-7; D remains ambiguous. Trimming took 2 bases from V and 2 from J, leaving 14 bases between them. Germline values: CDR1 SGHTS, CDR2 YDEGEE. This CDR3 comprises 15 residues. CDR3 coding DNA: TGTGCCAGCAGCTTCACGACAACAACTACCTACGAGCAGTACATC. It specifies CASSFTTTTTYEQYI.

Comments on this clonotype: Possible read error: a much larger clone is one base away. Because it lacks the conserved phenylalanine or tryptophan at the end, this CDR3 is likely a read error. The chain has TRBV6-5 and TRBJ2-1, with TRBD1 matching over 8 bases. CDR1 is MNHEY, CDR2 SVGAGI, per germline. The CDR3 contains 14 residues. The V gene end was trimmed by 7 bases and the J gene end by 9 bases; junction bases not matched to a gene: 11. CDR3 loop: CASTSGTGFIEQFV. The CDR3 DNA sequence: TGTGCCAGCACCTCCGGGACAGGCTTCATTGAGCAGTTCGTC.

This clonotype was observed a handful of times. The rearrangement links TRBV9 to TRBJ1-5, with no clear D. The CDR3 covers 16 residues. Germline V CDR1 and CDR2: SGDLS, YYNGEE. V gave up 1 base and J gave up 6 bases, with 17 bases separating them. The CDR3 DNA is TGTGCCAGCAGCGTAAGTCGTACAAGTCAGACTCAGCCCCAGCATTTT. The encoded protein is CASSVSRTSQTQPQHF.

On this clonotype: This could be a read error, since a much larger clone is one nucleotide away. The CDR3, as DNA: TGCGCCACCAGCCAAGTTACAGGCCTAAATGAAAAACTGTTTTTT. Amino acid sequence: CATSQVTGLNEKLFF. The V and J genes are TRBV4-1 and TRBJ1-4, with TRBD1 as a possible D gene (5 bases). This CDR3 spans 15 amino acids. In germline, CDR1 is MGHRA, CDR2 YSYEKL.

On this clonotype: The missing conserved phenylalanine or tryptophan at the end of this CDR3 makes a read error likely. This chain joins TRBV11-1 and TRBJ1-1; D is perhaps TRBD1 (5 bases). Trimming removed 9 bases at V and 2 bases at J, with 13 bases between. The germline gives CDR1 SGHAT, CDR2 FQDESV (reference sequence). This CDR3 spans 13 amino acids. The CDR3 sequence: CASNRDRNTEAFN. The CDR3 DNA reads TGTGCCAGTAACCGGGACCGCAACACTGAAGCTTTCAAT.

This clonotype was seen more than once but under ten times. A much larger clonotype is one base distant, so this may be a read error. This chain uses TRBV12-3 or TRBV12-4 with TRBJ2-3; TRBD1 aligns across 9 bases. This CDR3 has 15 amino acids. Here the CDR3 DNA reads TGTGCCAGCAGTGTGGGACAGGGCAGCACAGATAAGCAGTATTTT. Protein sequence: CASSVGQGSTDKQYF.